The 19 T cell receptor beta chains below come from one sample, sequenced in a study of blood T cell repertoires in COVID-19. TCRdb's copy holds only in-frame clones and misses some; the assay was immunoSEQ multiplex PCR. The sample contains approximately 440,000 clones, approximately 86% of which appear only once. The sample was PBMCs or T cells enriched from blood (not recorded which). The receptors shown here come from a woman aged 18-29 years who had recovered from COVID-19.

CDR3 nucleotide sequence: TGTGCCAGCAGTGAATATGGGACAGATCCTGAAGCTTTCTTT. It specifies CASSEYGTDPEAFF. The genes are TRBV25-1 and TRBJ1-1; 7 nucleotides agree with TRBD1. In germline, CDR1 is MGHDK, CDR2 SYGVNS. V shed 0 bases, J shed 6 bases, and the junction held 4 bases outside the gene matches. This CDR3 comprises 14 residues.

The chain is built from TRBV10-3 and TRBJ1-1, with TRBD1 as a possible D gene (6 bases). Looked up from germline, CDR1 is ENHRY and CDR2 is SYGVKD. V lost 10 bases to trimming and J lost 2 bases, with 14 bases between them. The length of the CDR3 is 13 residues. The CDR3 DNA reads as TGTGCCAGCCGCCGGGACATAAACACTGAAGCTTTCTTT. This translates into CASRRDINTEAFF.

The J gene is TRBJ1-6, the V gene TRBV5-1; a weak D match, TRBD1 (5 bases). Between the trimmed V and J ends, which lost 6 bases and 10 bases, there was a span of 26 bases. Germline-derived CDR1 and CDR2 are SGHRS and YFSETQ. This CDR3 is 17 amino acids long. The CDR3 nucleotides read TGCGCCAGCACCGACCTAACCCAGGGAGGAACACAATCACCCCTCCACTTT. It specifies CASTDLTQGGTQSPLHF.

J is TRBJ1-5 and V is TRBV3-1 (or the pseudogene TRBV3-2); D is possibly TRBD1 (5 bases). This CDR3 has 17 amino acids. Trimming cost V 4 bases and J 3 bases, with 19 bases left between them. Germline V gene sequence: CDR1 LGHDT, CDR2 YNNKEL (reference sequence). CDR3 DNA: TGTGCCAGCAGCCCGCCCTTCGGCAGGGAATTCAATCAGCCCCAGCATTTT. Its translation is CASSPPFGREFNQPQHF.

The CDR3 loop is CASSLSGTDTQYF. The CDR3 coding sequence is TGTGCCAGCAGTTTGTCGGGGACAGATACGCAGTATTTT. The V and J genes are TRBV12-3 or TRBV12-4 and TRBJ2-3; D is possibly TRBD2 (5 bases). Trimming cost V 3 bases and J 3 bases, with 7 bases left between them. This CDR3 has 13 residues.

The rearrangement links TRBV2 to TRBJ2-1; TRBD2 agrees at 8 bases. Germline trimming cut 4 bases from V and 1 base from J; bases unmatched to any gene: 6. Germline assignment: CDR1 SNHLY and CDR2 FYNNEI. This CDR3 spans 16 amino acids. This CDR3 reads CASSGYLAGSYNEQFF. DNA for the CDR3: TGTGCCAGCAGTGGATATCTAGCGGGTTCCTACAATGAGCAGTTCTTC.

The chain recombines TRBV19 with TRBJ2-5; a possible D gene is TRBD2 (6 bases). Deletions cut 5 bases from V and 7 bases from J, with 11 bases between. CDR1 and CDR2 from the germline V gene are LNHDA and SQIVND (reference sequence). This CDR3 has 12 amino acids. This chain's CDR3 is CASSGDGGTQYF. The CDR3 nucleotides read TGTGCCAGTAGTGGGGACGGGGGGACCCAGTACTTC.

The rearrangement uses TRBV7-8 and TRBJ2-1, with 7 bases identical to TRBD2. In germline, CDR1 is SGHVS, CDR2 FQNEAQ. The CDR3 sequence is 13 residues long. The CDR3 DNA follows: TGTGTCGTTGGGCGGGGGATCTACAATGAGCAGTTCTTC. It translates to CVVGRGIYNEQFF.

Details on this clone: Other DNA sequences from this sample encode an identical CDR3 as well. The V call is TRBV2, the J call TRBJ1-5; tentative D call: TRBD1 (6 bases). Germline V gene data show CDR1 as SNHLY and CDR2 as FYNNEI. CDR3 length equals 13 residues. Trimming shortened V by 2 bases and J by 7 bases, and 9 bases separated the two germline ends. CDR3 in amino acids: CASSEQGTQPQHF. DNA for the CDR3: TGTGCCAGCAGTGAACAGGGGACACAGCCCCAGCATTTT.

This clone has only one observation. The V and J genes are TRBV4-1 and TRBJ2-2; a weak D match, TRBD2 (5 bases). V lost 1 base and J 3 bases, leaving 9 bases between the germline ends. Germline CDR1 MGHRA, CDR2 YSYEKL. This CDR3 comprises 15 residues. DNA of the CDR3: TGCGCCAGCAGCCAAGTCCGGGGAGACACCGGGGAGCTGTTTTTT. Its protein product is CASSQVRGDTGELFF.

This clone showed up just once. V and J are TRBV19 and TRBJ1-2, with 7 bases fitting TRBD1. Germline V gene lookup returns CDR1 LNHDA and CDR2 SQIVND (reference sequence). Trimming removed 7 bases from V and 4 bases from J; junction bases left unmatched: 6. This CDR3 has 13 residues. CDR3 loop: CASIHRGGYGYTF. The CDR3 DNA sequence: TGTGCCAGTATTCACAGGGGTGGCTATGGCTACACCTTC. Full variable domain (missing parts from reference TRBV19 and TRBJ1-2): DGGITQSPKYLFRKEGQNVTLSCEQNLNHDAMYWYRQDPGQGLRLIYYSQIVNDFQKGDIAEGYSVSREKKESFPLTVTSAQKNPTAFYLCASIHRGGYGYTFGSGTRLTVV.

This clone was observed a single time. The chain couples TRBV30 to TRBJ1-3; tentative D call: TRBD1 (5 bases). Germline V gene lookup returns CDR1 GTSNPN and CDR2 SVGIG (reference sequence). Trimming pared 3 bases from V and 4 bases from J, leaving 10 bases between. This CDR3 spans 13 amino acids. CDR3 sequence reads: CAWRSRGGNTIYF. CDR3 in DNA: TGTGCCTGGAGGAGTAGGGGAGGAAACACCATATATTTT.

The chain has TRBV5-1 and TRBJ2-7; TRBD2 matches at 8 bases. The germline V gene encodes CDR1 SGHRS and CDR2 YFSETQ. V shed 1 base, J shed 6 bases, and the junction held 6 bases outside the gene matches. The CDR3 consists of 14 residues. CDR3 region: CASSLLGGGREQYF. CDR3 nucleotide sequence: TGCGCCAGCAGCTTGTTGGGCGGGGGGCGCGAGCAGTACTTC.

This rearrangement joins TRBV2 to TRBJ1-4, with TRBD1 matching 7 bases. This CDR3 contains 15 residues. Germline lookup yields CDR1 SNHLY and CDR2 FYNNEI. Trimming took 6 bases from V and 1 from J; bases not matched to a gene: 5. The chain's CDR3 is CASSQGQRTNEKLFF. Written as DNA, the CDR3 is TGTGCCAGCAGCCAGGGACAGAGAACTAATGAAAAACTGTTTTTT.

The rearrangement uses TRBV24-1 and TRBJ2-5; TRBD2 aligns across 7 bases. Trimming removed 6 bases from V and 5 bases from J; junction bases left unmatched: 5. The CDR3 is 13 residues long. Germline CDR1 and CDR2: KGHDR and SFDVKD. CDR3 residues: CATSTGGIETQYF. In DNA form, the CDR3 reads TGTGCCACCAGTACGGGGGGAATCGAGACCCAGTACTTC.

J is TRBJ2-1 and V is TRBV29-1; 7 bases map to TRBD2. Germline V lookup: CDR1 SQVTM, CDR2 ANQGSEA. The CDR3 consists of 11 residues. The ends lost 8 bases at V and 6 bases at J; junction bases unmatched: 4. CDR3 protein: CSSSGGNEQFF. Written as DNA, the CDR3 is TGCAGCAGTTCGGGGGGCAATGAGCAGTTCTTC.

Regarding this clone: Other DNA sequences of this sample code for an identical CDR3. The V call is TRBV18, the J call TRBJ1-1; maybe TRBD1 (5 bases). V dropped 1 base and J dropped 5 bases, with 11 bases sitting between them. In germline, CDR1 is KGHSH, CDR2 LQKENI. The CDR3 covers 14 residues. The CDR3 DNA sequence: TGTGCCAGCTCACCACAGGGGCGAGATACTGAAGCTTTCTTT. As protein: CASSPQGRDTEAFF. Supplemented by reference TRBV18 and TRBJ1-1, the full variable domain reads NAGVMQNPRHLVRRRGQEARLRCSPMKGHSHVYWYRQLPEEGLKFMVYLQKENIIDESGMPKERFSAEFPKEGPSILRIQQVVRGDSAAYFCASSPQGRDTEAFFGQGTRLTVV.

This clone showed up just a few times. The J gene is TRBJ2-5, the V gene TRBV3-1 (or the pseudogene TRBV3-2), with 7 nucleotides matching TRBD2. The CDR3 consists of 14 residues. Germline V gene lookup returns CDR1 LGHDT and CDR2 YNNKEL (reference sequence). V lost 4 bases, J lost 7 bases, and 9 bases stayed unmatched. Here the CDR3 DNA reads TGTGCCAGCAGCCTGGGGGGGGACGTGGGGACCCAGTACTTC. Its translation is CASSLGGDVGTQYF.

There are a few counts of this clone. The chain has TRBV4-2 and TRBJ1-1; tentative D call: TRBD1 (6 bases). The germline V gene encodes CDR1 LGHNA and CDR2 YNFKEQ. The germline V and J ends were trimmed by 4 bases and 7 bases, with 16 bases remaining between them. The CDR3 is made up of 14 amino acids. The CDR3 sequence: CASSPNLGGIEAFF. CDR3 bases: TGTGCCAGCAGCCCTAATCTAGGGGGTATTGAAGCTTTCTTT.